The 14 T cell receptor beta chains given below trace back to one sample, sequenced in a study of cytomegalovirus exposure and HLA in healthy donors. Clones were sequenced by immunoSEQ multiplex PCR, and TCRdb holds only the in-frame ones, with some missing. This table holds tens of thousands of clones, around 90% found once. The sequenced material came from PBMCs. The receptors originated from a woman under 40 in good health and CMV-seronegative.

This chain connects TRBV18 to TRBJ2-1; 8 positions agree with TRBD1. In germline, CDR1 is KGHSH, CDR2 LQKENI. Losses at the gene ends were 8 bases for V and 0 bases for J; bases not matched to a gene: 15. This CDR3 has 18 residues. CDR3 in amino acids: CASGLLVDRVHSYNEQFF. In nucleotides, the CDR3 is TGTGCCAGCGGACTTCTGGTGGACAGGGTCCACTCCTACAATGAGCAGTTCTTC.

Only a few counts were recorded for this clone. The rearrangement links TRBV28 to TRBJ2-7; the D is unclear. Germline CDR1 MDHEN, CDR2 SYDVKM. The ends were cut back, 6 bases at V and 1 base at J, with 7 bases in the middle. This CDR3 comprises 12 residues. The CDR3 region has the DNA TGTGCCAGCAGCCCCAGATCCTACGAGCAGTACTTC. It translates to CASSPRSYEQYF.

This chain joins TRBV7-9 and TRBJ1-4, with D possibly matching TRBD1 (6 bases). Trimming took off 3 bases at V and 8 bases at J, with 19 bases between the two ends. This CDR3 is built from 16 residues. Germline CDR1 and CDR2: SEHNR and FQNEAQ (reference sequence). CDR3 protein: CASSFGGPKGGEKLFF. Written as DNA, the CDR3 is TGTGCCAGCAGCTTTGGGGGACCCAAAGGGGGAGAAAAACTGTTTTTT.

This chain's CDR3 is CASSLAGQGAFETQYF. For the CDR3, the DNA is TGTGCCAGCAGCTTAGCAGGACAGGGGGCATTTGAGACCCAGTACTTC. V gene TRBV11-2 combines with J gene TRBJ2-5; TRBD1 agrees at 11 bases. The CDR3 has 16 residues. Germline loops: CDR1 SGHAT, CDR2 FQNNGV. With V trimmed by 1 base and J by 5 bases, 6 bases remained unmatched.

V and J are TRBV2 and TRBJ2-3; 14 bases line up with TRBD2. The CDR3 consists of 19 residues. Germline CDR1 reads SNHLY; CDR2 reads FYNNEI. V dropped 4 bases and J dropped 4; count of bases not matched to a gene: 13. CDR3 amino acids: CASSVRGTSGSWRADTQYF. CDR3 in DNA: TGTGCCAGCAGTGTAAGGGGGACTAGCGGGAGTTGGCGGGCAGATACGCAGTATTTT.

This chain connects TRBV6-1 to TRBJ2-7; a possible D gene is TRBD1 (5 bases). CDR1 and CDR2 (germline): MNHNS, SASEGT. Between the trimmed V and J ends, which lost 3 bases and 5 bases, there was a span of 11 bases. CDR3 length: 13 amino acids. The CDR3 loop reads CASSEAGWDEQYF. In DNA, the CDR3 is TGTGCCAGCAGTGAGGCAGGGTGGGACGAGCAGTACTTC.

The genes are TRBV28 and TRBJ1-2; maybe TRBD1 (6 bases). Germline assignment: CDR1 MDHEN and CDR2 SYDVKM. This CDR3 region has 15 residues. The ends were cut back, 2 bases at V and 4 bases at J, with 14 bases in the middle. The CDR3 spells CASSLGLQGPYGYTF. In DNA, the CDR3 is TGTGCCAGCAGTTTAGGCCTCCAGGGGCCCTATGGCTACACCTTC.

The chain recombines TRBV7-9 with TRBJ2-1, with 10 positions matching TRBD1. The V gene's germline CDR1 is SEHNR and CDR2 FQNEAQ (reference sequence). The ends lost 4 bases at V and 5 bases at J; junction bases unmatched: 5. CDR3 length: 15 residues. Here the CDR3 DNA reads TGTGCCAGCAGCTCTGGACAGGGGGACAACAATGAGCAGTTCTTC. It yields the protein CASSSGQGDNNEQFF.

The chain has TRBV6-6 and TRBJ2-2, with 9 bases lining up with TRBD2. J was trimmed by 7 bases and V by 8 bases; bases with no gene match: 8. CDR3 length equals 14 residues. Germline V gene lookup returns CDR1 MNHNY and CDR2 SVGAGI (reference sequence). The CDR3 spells CASGSGSLVGELFF. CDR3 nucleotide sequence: TGTGCCAGCGGTAGCGGGAGTCTAGTCGGGGAGCTGTTTTTT.

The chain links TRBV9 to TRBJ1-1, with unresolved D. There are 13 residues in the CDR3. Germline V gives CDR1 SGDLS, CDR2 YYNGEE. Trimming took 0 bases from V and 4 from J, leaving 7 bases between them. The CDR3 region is CASSVGGSTEAFF. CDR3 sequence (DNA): TGTGCCAGCAGCGTAGGAGGGAGCACTGAAGCTTTCTTT.

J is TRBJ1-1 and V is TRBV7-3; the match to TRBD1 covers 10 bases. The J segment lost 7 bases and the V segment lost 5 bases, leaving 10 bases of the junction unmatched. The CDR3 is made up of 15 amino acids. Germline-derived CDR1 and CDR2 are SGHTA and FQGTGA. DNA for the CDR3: TGTGCCAGCAGCGCCACCGGGACAGGGGTAGATGAAGCTTTCTTT. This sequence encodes CASSATGTGVDEAFF.

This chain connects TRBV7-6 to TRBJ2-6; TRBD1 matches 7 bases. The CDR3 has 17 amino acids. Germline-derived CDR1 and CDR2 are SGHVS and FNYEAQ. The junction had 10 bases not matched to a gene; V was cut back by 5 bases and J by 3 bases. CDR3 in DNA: TGTGCCAGCAGCGACCCGTACAGGGGCGGTGGGGCCAACGTCCTGACTTTC. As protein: CASSDPYRGGGANVLTF.

For the CDR3, the DNA is TGTGCCAGTGGGACTCAAGGTGAAAAACTGTTTTTT. The encoded protein is CASGTQGEKLFF. The J gene is TRBJ1-4, the V gene TRBV19; D perhaps matches TRBD1 (5 bases). This CDR3 contains 12 residues. Looked up from germline, CDR1 is LNHDA and CDR2 is SQIVND (reference sequence). V gave up 8 bases and J gave up 7 bases, with 11 bases separating them.

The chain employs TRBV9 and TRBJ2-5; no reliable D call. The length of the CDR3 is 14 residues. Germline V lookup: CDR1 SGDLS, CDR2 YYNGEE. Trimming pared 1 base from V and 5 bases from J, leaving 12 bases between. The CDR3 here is CASSVRVDGETQYF. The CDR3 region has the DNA TGTGCCAGCAGCGTACGAGTCGACGGGGAGACCCAGTACTTC.